This record covers a single T cell receptor beta chain. Use of 60 Vbeta and 13 Jbeta primers characterized the PCR. Sequenced by immunoSEQ multiplex PCR; TCRdb stores in-frame clones only, minus some. The data contain over 200,000 clones, 82% of them singletons. Germline V lookup: CDR1 MNHEY, CDR2 SMNVEV (reference sequence). The J segment lost 5 bases and the V segment lost 2 bases, leaving 6 bases of the junction unmatched. This CDR3 has 14 residues. The entry originates in a study of cytomegalovirus exposure and HLA in healthy donors. As for the study in general: A prior study identified 100 million to 130 million unique TCR beta sequences from some 200 million T cells.

This clonotype was obtained from a woman aged 40 to 50 in good health and CMV-seronegative. The sequenced sample consisted of PBMCs. The rearrangement joins TRBV27 to TRBJ2-7; 7 bases are a match to TRBD2. CDR3 nucleotides: TGTGCCAGCAGTTTAAGCCCTGCGGGGGACGAGCAGTACTTC. It codes for CASSLSPAGDEQYF.